These 26 T cell receptor beta chains originate from one sample sequenced in a study of vaccination and CD4 T cells after COVID-19. The treatment was: roughly ten-day PBMC culture with coronavirus spike peptide pools or control peptides (ViraFEST assay). The antigens these receptors bind are not known. The Oncomine TCR Beta short-read assay generated sequence data from the DNA of cultured CD4+ T cells. One entry per CDR3 protein, called by TCRdb with MiXCR from the PCR reads. Among around 12,000 distinct CDR3 sequences listed, approximately 40% were seen once. The sequencing used CD4+ T cells from blood, cultured in vitro, collected after SARS-CoV-2 vaccination. These receptors were obtained from a human donor who had recovered from COVID-19.

This clonotype has a handful of counts. V gene TRBV7-2 combines with J gene TRBJ1-1; D not certain. In germline, CDR1 is SGHTA, CDR2 FQGNSA. This CDR3 contains 15 residues. Trimming shortened V by 3 bases and J by 3 bases, and 14 bases separated the two germline ends. Here the CDR3 DNA reads TGTGCCAGCAGCTTGGCCGGAGGGATCGACACTGAAGCTTTCTTT. Its protein product is CASSLAGGIDTEAFF.

V gene TRBV4-1 combines with J gene TRBJ2-6; D is possibly TRBD1 or TRBD2 (5 bases each). Germline V gives CDR1 MGHRA, CDR2 YSYEKL. Trimming left V 2 bases short and J 2 bases short, with 13 bases between. The CDR3 covers 17 residues. The CDR3: CASSQWDAAPGANVLTF. The CDR3 coding sequence is TGCGCCAGCAGCCAATGGGACGCAGCTCCTGGGGCCAACGTCCTGACTTTC.

The chain carries TRBV29-1 and TRBJ2-1; TRBD1 agrees at 9 bases. This CDR3 spans 15 amino acids. V trimming: 5 bases; J trimming: 0 bases; junction bases outside the gene matches: 5. Per germline, CDR1 SQVTM and CDR2 ANQGSEA. The CDR3 loop is CSVPPDRGSYNEQFF. In DNA form, the CDR3 reads TGCAGCGTTCCCCCGGACAGGGGCTCCTACAATGAGCAGTTCTTC.

This clonotype was detected only a few times. The chain uses TRBV20-1 and TRBJ2-1; TRBD1 or TRBD2 may be the D gene (5 bases each). V shed 3 bases and J shed 5 bases, with 5 bases lying between them. In germline, CDR1 is DFQATT, CDR2 SNEGSKA (reference sequence). The length of the CDR3 is 11 residues. The CDR3 coding sequence is TGCAGTGCTAGGGGGGACAATGAGCAGTTCTTC. Protein sequence: CSARGDNEQFF.

This sequence joins TRBV7-6 and TRBJ2-1; D possibly corresponds to TRBD2 (5 bases). The V gene's germline CDR1 is SGHVS and CDR2 FNYEAQ. This CDR3 region has 16 residues. V was trimmed by 5 bases and J by 1 base, leaving 15 bases between them. CDR3 in DNA: TGTGCCAGCAGCGGCCAGCGAGGGAGTTCCTACAATGAGCAGTTCTTC. It specifies CASSGQRGSSYNEQFF.

This clonotype was observed a few times. The chain recombines TRBV6-2 or TRBV6-3 with TRBJ1-2; D call uncertain. The CDR3 covers 12 residues. The germline V gene has CDR1 MNHEY and CDR2 SVGEGT. Trimming removed 2 bases at V and 8 bases at J, with 9 bases between. CDR3 region: CASSYGVRGYTF. CDR3 DNA sequence: TGTGCCAGCAGTTACGGGGTCCGGGGCTACACCTTC.

V is TRBV7-8 and J is TRBJ2-7; no firm D call. Trimming cost V 2 bases and J 3 bases, with 14 bases left between them. Germline CDR1 is SGHVS and CDR2 is FQNEAQ. The CDR3 runs to 15 residues. CDR3 nucleotides: TGTGCCAGCAGCTTAATGGCCAGGAGCGACTACGAGCAGTACTTC. This gives the protein CASSLMARSDYEQYF. The whole variable domain, filled in from reference TRBV7-8 and TRBJ2-7, reads GAGVSQSPRYKVAKRGQDVALRCDPISGHVSLFWYQQALGQGPEFLTYFQNEAQLDKSGLPSDRFFAERPEGSVSTLKIQRTQQEDSAVYLCASSLMARSDYEQYFGPGTRLTVT.

This sequence joins TRBV19 and TRBJ2-6; 12 bases are a match to TRBD1. CDR3 size: 17 residues. V lost 6 bases and J lost 3; bases outside the gene matches: 6. The germline CDR1 and CDR2 sequences are LNHDA and SQIVND (reference sequence). The CDR3 sequence is CASSPRDRGRGANVLTF. DNA of the CDR3: TGTGCCAGTAGCCCCCGGGACAGGGGGCGTGGGGCCAACGTCCTGACTTTC.

This clonotype is medium-sized within its sample. The chain has TRBV12-3 or TRBV12-4 and TRBJ1-5, with D uncertain. CDR3 size: 15 residues. V lost 5 bases, J lost 0 bases, and 11 bases lay in between. CDR3 bases: TGTGCCAGCAGTAGGACCGGGATTAGCAATCAGCCCCAGCATTTT. Amino acids: CASSRTGISNQPQHF.

This chain connects TRBV20-1 to TRBJ1-5; the D is unclear. Germline V CDR1 and CDR2: DFQATT, SNEGSKA (reference sequence). This CDR3 is 15 amino acids long. The ends were cut back, 0 bases at V and 1 base at J, with 10 bases in the middle. CDR3 DNA sequence: TGCAGTGCTAGAGATTGGGAGATGAGCAATCAGCCCCAGCATTTT. This sequence encodes CSARDWEMSNQPQHF.

The chain employs TRBV27 and TRBJ2-1; 10 bases agree with TRBD2. The V gene end was trimmed by 3 bases and the J gene end by 0 bases; junction bases not matched to a gene: 5. The CDR3 runs 17 residues. CDR1 and CDR2 (germline): MNHEY, SMNVEV (reference sequence). The CDR3 DNA follows: TGTGCCAGCAGTTTTCGAATAGCGGGGGGCTCCTACAATGAGCAGTTCTTC. Translating gives CASSFRIAGGSYNEQFF.

This clonotype was observed a handful of times. The chain recombines TRBV7-2 with TRBJ1-2; TRBD1 aligns across 7 bases. Germline CDR1 is SGHTA and CDR2 is FQGNSA. The V gene end was trimmed by 5 bases and the J gene end by 5 bases; junction bases not matched to a gene: 14. CDR3 size: 16 residues. The CDR3 loop is CASSRSPGQSEYGYTF. DNA for the CDR3: TGTGCCAGCAGCCGATCACCGGGACAGTCTGAGTATGGCTACACCTTC.

This clonotype was seen only a few times. The chain joins TRBV18 to TRBJ1-6; D gene uncertain. The V end lost 3 bases, the J end lost 9 bases, and 12 bases lay between the germline ends. Germline CDR1 reads KGHSH; CDR2 reads LQKENI. This CDR3 is 14 amino acids long. CDR3 sequence (DNA): TGTGCCAGCTCACCGGCAGCGCAAATTTCACCCCTCCACTTT. It translates to CASSPAAQISPLHF.

The rearrangement joins TRBV9 to TRBJ2-4; D may match TRBD1 or TRBD2 (5 bases each). The CDR3 covers 14 residues. V was cut by 0 bases and J by 5 bases, with 9 bases left in between. Germline V gives CDR1 SGDLS, CDR2 YYNGEE. CDR3 in DNA: TGTGCCAGCAGCGTAGAGTTGGGACAAAACATTCAGTACTTC. The encoded protein is CASSVELGQNIQYF.

The CDR3 is CASSFSGSFENIQYF. CDR3 in DNA: TGTGCCAGCAGTTTTAGCGGGAGTTTCGAAAACATTCAGTACTTC. The J gene is TRBJ2-4, the V gene TRBV27; 9 nucleotides align to TRBD2. Germline CDR1 and CDR2: MNHEY and SMNVEV (reference sequence). The CDR3 sequence is 15 residues long. V trimming: 3 bases; J trimming: 5 bases; junction bases outside the gene matches: 5.

The CDR3 region has the DNA TGTGCCAGCAGTGTTTCGGGAGGGCAAGAGACCCAGTACTTC. Translated: CASSVSGGQETQYF. This sequence joins TRBV2 and TRBJ2-5, with TRBD2 matching over 8 bases. The CDR3 totals 14 residues. V gave up 4 bases and J gave up 2 bases; unmatched junction bases: 3. Germline V gives CDR1 SNHLY, CDR2 FYNNEI.

The chain employs TRBV15 and TRBJ2-7; no clear D gene. CDR1 is LNHNV, CDR2 YYDKDF, per germline (reference sequence). Trimming removed 5 bases from V and 2 bases from J, with 16 bases in between. The CDR3 runs to 15 residues. The CDR3 is CATSLSRTQPYEQYF. The CDR3 DNA reads TGTGCCACCAGCCTTTCTCGGACCCAGCCCTACGAGCAGTACTTC. Complete variable domain (other parts from reference TRBV15 and TRBJ2-7): DAMVIQNPRYQVTQFGKPVTLSCSQTLNHNVMYWYQQKSSQAPKLLFHYYDKDFNNEADTPDNFQSRRPNTSFCFLDIRSPGLGDTAMYLCATSLSRTQPYEQYFGPGTRLTVT.

This rearrangement joins TRBV12-3 or TRBV12-4 to TRBJ2-1; D is possibly TRBD2 (6 bases). The CDR3 is made up of 14 amino acids. Trimming stripped 3 bases from V and 2 bases from J, with 8 bases between. The CDR3: CASSFRETYNEQFF. DNA of the CDR3: TGTGCCAGCAGTTTCCGGGAGACCTACAATGAGCAGTTCTTC.

This clonotype was detected only a few times. The junction does not match germline at one end; this may be a read error. This sequence joins TRBV15 and TRBJ2-3; 7 bases fit TRBD2. Germline values: CDR1 LNHNV, CDR2 YYDKDF (reference sequence). This CDR3 contains 13 residues. Here the CDR3 DNA reads TGTGCCACCAGCAGAGATCTAGCGGCGCACTTGGATTTT. It encodes CATSRDLAAHLDF.

Relative to its sample, this clonotype is medium-sized. This chain uses TRBV6-5 with TRBJ2-3; no clear D gene. Trimming cost V 0 bases and J 4 bases, with 11 bases left between them. Germline CDR1 is MNHEY and CDR2 is SVGAGI. The CDR3 is made up of 15 amino acids. CDR3 sequence (DNA): TGTGCCAGCAGTTACTCGAAACTCGGCGCAGATACGCAGTATTTT. It yields the protein CASSYSKLGADTQYF.

This clonotype ranks as medium-sized. The J gene is TRBJ1-1, the V gene TRBV19, with 8 positions matching TRBD1. The trim removed 5 bases at V and 4 bases at J, leaving 3 bases unmatched. The CDR3 has 13 amino acids. CDR1 is LNHDA, CDR2 SQIVND, per germline (reference sequence). The CDR3 DNA reads TGTGCCAGTAGTTACGACAGGGGCACTGAAGCTTTCTTT. This sequence encodes CASSYDRGTEAFF. Based on the CDR3 plus reference TRBV19 and TRBJ1-1, the full variable domain is DGGITQSPKYLFRKEGQNVTLSCEQNLNHDAMYWYRQDPGQGLRLIYYSQIVNDFQKGDIAEGYSVSREKKESFPLTVTSAQKNPTAFYLCASSYDRGTEAFFGQGTRLTVV.

The chain carries TRBV7-2 and TRBJ2-1; D may be TRBD1 or TRBD2 (6 bases each). Germline V CDR1 and CDR2: SGHTA, FQGNSA. The CDR3 contains 13 residues. The V gene lost 1 base and the J gene lost 7 bases, with 8 bases spanning the gap. The CDR3 DNA follows: TGTGCCAGCAGCTTAGTAGGGGGGAATGAGCAGTTCTTC. Residues: CASSLVGGNEQFF.

This chain uses TRBV6-1 with TRBJ2-3; tentatively, D is TRBD2 (5 bases). The CDR3 consists of 15 residues. In germline, CDR1 is MNHNS, CDR2 SASEGT. The germline V and J ends were trimmed by 6 bases and 2 bases, with 15 bases remaining between them. This CDR3 is CASSPAGRYTDTQYF. DNA for the CDR3: TGTGCCAGCAGCCCGGCGGGCAGATACACAGATACGCAGTATTTT.

The chain is built from TRBV7-9 and TRBJ1-1, with 9 nucleotides matching TRBD1. This CDR3 is 13 amino acids long. J was trimmed by 6 bases and V by 8 bases; bases with no gene match: 7. Germline-derived CDR1 and CDR2 are SEHNR and FQNEAQ (reference sequence). The chain's CDR3 is CASDRGLFAEAFF. The DNA for the CDR3 is TGTGCCAGCGACAGGGGGTTGTTCGCTGAAGCTTTCTTT. Full variable domain (remainder filled in from reference TRBV7-9 and TRBJ1-1): DTGVSQNPRHKITKRGQNVTFRCDPISEHNRLYWYRQTLGQGPEFLTYFQNEAQLEKSRLLSDRFSAERPKGSFSTLEIQRTEQGDSAMYLCASDRGLFAEAFFGQGTRLTVV.

The V gene is TRBV28, the J gene TRBJ1-5; D perhaps matches TRBD1 (5 bases). The CDR3 length is 11 residues. Trimming removed 9 bases at V and 9 bases at J, with 12 bases between. The germline V gene encodes CDR1 MDHEN and CDR2 SYDVKM. The CDR3 DNA reads TGTGCCAGTTCAGAAAGGGGGCCCCAGCATTTT. It yields the protein CASSERGPQHF.

The rearrangement uses TRBV28 and TRBJ2-7, with a tentative D call TRBD2 (5 bases). This CDR3 spans 13 amino acids. V was cut by 6 bases and J by 6 bases, with 15 bases left in between. CDR1 MDHEN and CDR2 SYDVKM come from the germline V gene. The CDR3 nucleotides read TGTGCCAGCAGCCGAGGACTGCCTGGCGAGCAGTACTTC. Translating it yields CASSRGLPGEQYF.